This TCR beta chain was identified in a study of blood T cell repertoires in COVID-19. In the original workflow: Reference gene primer amplification gave estimated nucleated cell counts. Generated by immunoSEQ multiplex PCR, the TCRdb table keeps only in-frame clones and is missing some. The V and J calls and clone size come from that table; D and trimming were worked out from the DNA. The top ten hold more than 1% of the sample, which has fewer than 450,000 clones, 88% seen once. Per the germline V gene, CDR1 is LGHDT and CDR2 is YNNKEL (reference sequence). V lost 4 bases, J lost 1 base, and 9 bases stayed unmatched. The CDR3 contains 19 residues.

The origin of this receptor is a woman between 18 and 29 years old who had recovered from COVID-19. J is TRBJ2-2 and V is TRBV3-1 (or the pseudogene TRBV3-2), with 13 nucleotides matching TRBD2. The sequencing input was PBMCs or T cells enriched from blood (not recorded which). The CDR3 coding sequence is TGTGCCAGCAGCCCCTTAGGACTAGCGGGGGCCTGGAACACCGGGGAGCTGTTTTTT. Protein product: CASSPLGLAGAWNTGELFF.